One T cell receptor beta chain is described in this entry. Antigen specificity is unknown. This specimen belongs to a study of blood T cells in healthy people across ages. This CDR3 has 14 residues. CDR1 is MNHEY, CDR2 SVGAGI, per germline. The V and J ends lost 5 bases and 4 bases respectively, with 14 bases between them. General study findings and limits: The recorded TCR beta diversity per million T cells decreased in a roughly linear manner with age.

A second PCR, run for roughly 7 to 12 cycles, used a sample-barcoded 5' primer plus a J-beta primer mix. Each cDNA molecule, via a template-switch adaptor with 12 random nucleotides, was tagged. TCRdb reprocessed the 5' RACE reads with MiXCR, giving one entry per CDR3 protein. This sample has about 1,600,000 distinct CDR3 sequences, with approximately 38% found just once. Each sample provided at least 5 micrograms of extracted total RNA. This chain joins TRBV6-5 and TRBJ1-2; a weak D match, TRBD1 (6 bases). The TCR sequence derives from a woman aged 18-29 years in good health. The sequencing sample was made of blood. CDR3 protein: CASSEGGRSYGYTF. The DNA of the CDR3 is TGTGCCAGCAGTGAGGGGGGACGGTCCTATGGCTACACCTTC.